The 11 T cell receptor beta chains in this list originate from one sample, sequenced in a study of blood T cell repertoires in COVID-19. Libraries were prepared by immunoSEQ multiplex PCR; TCRdb keeps only in-frame clonotypes and omits some of them. Of roughly 170,000 clones listed, roughly 84% were seen once; the top ten hold less than 20%. The sample was PBMCs or T cells enriched from blood (not recorded which). These receptors were collected from a man in his sixties who had recovered from COVID-19.

The rearrangement uses TRBV11-2 and TRBJ2-7, with 9 bases lining up with TRBD1. Germline V lookup: CDR1 SGHAT, CDR2 FQNNGV. Unmatched junction bases numbered 6, after V lost 2 bases and J lost 4 bases. The CDR3 runs to 15 residues. The CDR3 loop reads CASSLLRDRAYEQYF. The CDR3 DNA follows: TGTGCCAGCAGCTTACTCCGGGACAGGGCTTACGAGCAGTACTTC.

The chain has TRBV7-2 and TRBJ2-5; TRBD2 matches at 8 bases. The CDR3 covers 15 residues. Unmatched junction bases numbered 2, after V lost 1 base and J lost 1 base. Germline values: CDR1 SGHTA, CDR2 FQGNSA. CDR3 sequence: CASSLVAGPQETQYF. CDR3 nucleotide sequence: TGTGCCAGCAGCTTAGTAGCGGGACCCCAAGAGACCCAGTACTTC.

This clone has just one count. V gene TRBV4-1 combines with J gene TRBJ2-5; D unresolved. The V gene's germline CDR1 is MGHRA and CDR2 YSYEKL. The ends were cut back, 1 base at V and 5 bases at J, with 8 bases in the middle. The CDR3 length is 13 residues. The CDR3 coding sequence is TGCGCCAGCAGCCAAGGCGTAGTGGAGACCCAGTACTTC. Its protein is CASSQGVVETQYF.

The chain recombines TRBV14 with TRBJ2-1, with TRBD2 matching over 8 bases. The trim removed 4 bases at V and 8 bases at J, leaving 13 bases unmatched. Germline V gives CDR1 SGHDN, CDR2 FVKESK. The CDR3 totals 16 residues. The chain's CDR3 is CASSPGSGGSRDEQFF. The CDR3 DNA follows: TGTGCCAGCAGCCCTGGCTCGGGAGGGTCAAGGGATGAGCAGTTCTTC.

The chain employs TRBV5-1 and TRBJ2-1; 8 positions agree with TRBD1. This CDR3 is 15 amino acids long. CDR1 is SGHRS and CDR2 is YFSETQ in the germline V gene. V lost 0 bases to trimming and J lost 5 bases; unmatched junction nucleotides: 4. CDR3 protein: CASSLGQGFNNEQFF. The CDR3 bases are TGCGCCAGCAGCTTGGGACAGGGGTTCAACAATGAGCAGTTCTTC. The variable domain in full, with the rest retrieved from reference TRBV5-1 and TRBJ2-1, is KAGVTQTPRYLIKTRGQQVTLSCSPISGHRSVSWYQQTPGQGLQFLFEYFSETQRNKGNFPGRFSGRQFSNSRSEMNVSTLELGDSALYLCASSLGQGFNNEQFFGPGTRLTVL.

The gene calls are TRBV6-1 and TRBJ2-7, with TRBD2 as a possible D gene (6 bases). The CDR3 loop spans 16 amino acids. The germline V and J ends were trimmed by 0 bases and 2 bases, with 14 bases remaining between them. Per the germline V gene, CDR1 is MNHNS and CDR2 is SASEGT. As DNA, the CDR3 is TGTGCCAGCAGTGAAGCCGGACTAATTCCTACCTACGAGCAGTACTTC. This encodes CASSEAGLIPTYEQYF.

The rearrangement joins TRBV11-3 to TRBJ2-7; maybe TRBD1 (5 bases). The CDR3 has 13 amino acids. The germline V gene encodes CDR1 SGHNT and CDR2 YENEEA. Between the trimmed V and J ends, which lost 5 bases and 2 bases, there was a span of 10 bases. The CDR3 DNA reads TGTGCCAGCAGCGCCCAGGGTACCTACGAGCAGTACTTC. Translated: CASSAQGTYEQYF.

This clone was recorded once. The V gene is TRBV27, the J gene TRBJ2-3, with 13 bases that match TRBD2. The CDR3 totals 16 residues. Germline V gives CDR1 MNHEY, CDR2 SMNVEV (reference sequence). V gave up 5 bases and J gave up 2 bases; unmatched junction bases: 4. The CDR3 sequence is CASSLGTSGATDTQYF. DNA for the CDR3: TGTGCCAGCAGTCTCGGGACTAGCGGGGCCACAGATACGCAGTATTTT.

This clone was seen many times. The chain joins TRBV23-1 to TRBJ2-1; TRBD2 agrees at 10 bases. TRBV23-1 is noted as an ORF with a role that remains uncertain. The J segment lost 6 bases and the V segment lost 6 bases, leaving 8 bases of the junction unmatched. This CDR3 has 15 amino acids. The CDR3 nucleotides are TGCGCCAGCAGGCGTGGACTAGCGGAGACCAATGAGCAGTTCTTC. It yields the protein CASRRGLAETNEQFF.

Comment on this clone: One end of the junction fails to match germline, which may point to a read error. The chain combines TRBV10-3 with TRBJ2-7, with 7 bases lining up with TRBD1. CDR1 is ENHRY, CDR2 SYGVKD, per germline. The CDR3 is 12 amino acids. CDR3 region: CAISSREGQVDF. The CDR3 nucleotides read TGTGCCATCAGTTCAAGGGAAGGACAGGTAGACTTC.

CDR3 sequence (DNA): TGCGCCAGCGCTAGCGGGAGGACAGATACGCAGTATTTT. It encodes CASASGRTDTQYF. V is TRBV5-1 and J is TRBJ2-3, with TRBD2 matching 11 bases. The V and J ends lost 7 bases and 3 bases, in that order; junction bases with no gene match: 1. Germline CDR1 reads SGHRS; CDR2 reads YFSETQ. CDR3 length: 13 amino acids.